This section outlines one T cell receptor beta chain sequence together with its context. These data belong to a study of blood T cell repertoires in COVID-19. Data came from immunoSEQ multiplex PCR; TCRdb stores just in-frame clones and leaves some out. The profile shows hundreds of thousands of clones, roughly 86% of them singletons. This sequence was found in a man in his 70s with acute or convalescent COVID-19. Sequencing was done on a sample of peripheral blood.

CDR3 region: CAINEREAYNEQFF. The CDR3 bases are TGTGCCATCAACGAACGGGAGGCCTACAATGAGCAGTTCTTC. The gene calls are TRBV6-5 and TRBJ2-1, with 7 bases identical to TRBD2. The junction had 8 bases not matched to a gene; V was cut back by 10 bases and J by 2 bases. The CDR3 extends over 14 amino acids. Germline CDR1 is MNHEY and CDR2 is SVGAGI.